This TCR beta chain was captured by sequencing in a study of blood T cell repertoires in COVID-19. The Seattle patients joined while their infection was active and were tracked longitudinally afterward. The method was immunoSEQ multiplex PCR; TCRdb's version includes in-frame clones alone and lacks a portion of them. Among 300,000 to 350,000 clones listed, approximately 91% were seen once. Trimming left V 2 bases short and J 7 bases short, with 12 bases between. Germline CDR1 and CDR2: MNHNS and SASEGT. The CDR3 totals 14 residues. Source material: peripheral blood. This receptor was obtained from a woman aged 70-85 years with COVID-19, enrolled during active disease. The chain employs TRBV6-1 and TRBJ1-5, with D perhaps TRBD1 (5 bases). CDR3 amino acids: CASSETGVWQPQHF. The CDR3 DNA reads as TGTGCCAGCAGTGAAACGGGGGTATGGCAGCCCCAGCATTTT.